The source of this T cell receptor beta chain is a study of blood T cell repertoires in COVID-19. The length of the CDR3 is 15 residues. Germline CDR1 is KGHDR and CDR2 is SFDVKD. V lost 2 bases and J lost 2, with 12 bases in between. Original handling: How many nucleated cells were present was estimated from reference gene primer amplification. The repertoire was sequenced with immunoSEQ multiplex PCR; TCRdb's copy has only in-frame clones and lacks some. The V and J calls and clone size were taken over from that table, and D and trimming were inferred from the DNA. Of 150,000 to 200,000 clones listed, about 80% are singletons.

This sequence was found in a woman aged 60-70 years who had recovered from COVID-19. The chain links TRBV24-1 to TRBJ2-7, with D maybe TRBD2 (6 bases). Input material: PBMCs or T cells enriched from blood (not recorded which). The CDR3 sequence: CATSDSRTTTYEQYF. CDR3 in DNA: TGTGCCACCAGTGATTCTCGGACTACTACCTACGAGCAGTACTTC.